These T cell receptor beta chains were read from a single sample in a study of neurological immune-mediated disorders. Each CDR3 protein is one row after TCRdb ran MiXCR on the 5' RACE reads. The sample has tens of thousands of distinct CDR3 sequences; about a tenth are singletons. The source material was PBMCs. These receptors came from a woman aged 25 to 45 with HTLV-1-associated myelopathy (HAM/TSP). Both conserved end residues are part of each CDR3. A D gene is named only where the DNA matches it firmly. Rows give clone size only sometimes, using once, few, many, or a class for an expanded clone.

V gene: TRBV7-2
J gene: TRBJ1-1
D gene: -
clone size: many
CDR3 protein: CASSFGEVNTEAFF
CDR3 DNA: TGTGCCAGCAGCTTTGGGGAGGTGAACACTGAAGCTTTCTTT

V gene: TRBV10-2
J gene: TRBJ2-2
D gene: -
clone size: many
CDR3 protein: CASSESLWANTGELFF
CDR3 DNA: TGCGCCAGCAGTGAGTCGCTTTGGGCGAACACCGGGGAGCTGTTTTTT

V gene: TRBV6-1
J gene: TRBJ1-1
D gene: TRBD1
clone size: -
CDR3 protein: CASSKGTAGSTEVFF
CDR3 DNA: TGTGCCAGCAGCAAGGGGACAGCCGGGAGTACTGAAGTTTTCTTT

V gene: TRBV12-3/TRBV12-4
J gene: TRBJ1-1
D gene: -
clone size: many
CDR3 protein: CATSQGWRTEAFF
CDR3 DNA: TGTGCCACCTCTCAGGGTTGGCGCACTGAAGCTTTCTTT

V gene: TRBV7-8
J gene: TRBJ1-1
D gene: -
clone size: many
CDR3 protein: CASSLRGPTWEAFF
CDR3 DNA: TGTGCCAGCAGCCTACGAGGGCCCACCTGGGAAGCTTTCTTT

V gene: TRBV20-1
J gene: TRBJ1-2
D gene: -
clone size: medium-sized
CDR3 protein: CSAPHEGRNYGYTF
CDR3 DNA: TGCAGTGCCCCTCACGAGGGCAGAAACTATGGCTACACCTTC

V gene: TRBV10-1
J gene: TRBJ2-3
D gene: -
clone size: many
CDR3 protein: CASSADSTQYF
CDR3 DNA: TGCGCCAGCAGTGCCGATTCTACGCAGTATTTT

V gene: TRBV20-1
J gene: TRBJ1-2
D gene: TRBD1
clone size: many
CDR3 protein: CSATTGLDYGYTF
CDR3 DNA: TGCAGTGCGACGACAGGGCTCGACTATGGCTACACCTTC

V gene: TRBV20-1
J gene: TRBJ2-2
D gene: TRBD1
clone size: many
CDR3 protein: CSARDRGPGELFF
CDR3 DNA: TGCAGTGCTAGGGACAGGGGGCCCGGGGAGCTGTTTTTT

V gene: TRBV7-2
J gene: TRBJ2-1
D gene: TRBD2
clone size: many
CDR3 protein: CASSWTSGGLTSSYNEQFF
CDR3 DNA: TGTGCCAGCAGCTGGACTAGCGGGGGGCTGACTAGCTCCTACAATGAGCAGTTCTTC

V gene: TRBV3-1
J gene: TRBJ2-3
D gene: TRBD2
clone size: many
CDR3 protein: CASSQELAVADTQYF
CDR3 DNA: TGTGCCAGCAGCCAGGAACTAGCGGTCGCAGATACGCAGTATTTT

V gene: TRBV7-9
J gene: TRBJ1-1
D gene: TRBD1
clone size: many
CDR3 protein: CASSYFPGQGGAEAFF
CDR3 DNA: TGTGCCAGCAGCTATTTCCCGGGACAGGGGGGGGCTGAAGCTTTCTTT

V gene: TRBV20-1
J gene: TRBJ1-1
D gene: -
clone size: many
CDR3 protein: CSARDGGNTEAFF
CDR3 DNA: TGCAGTGCTAGAGACGGAGGGAACACTGAAGCTTTCTTT

V gene: TRBV20-1
J gene: TRBJ2-4
D gene: TRBD1
clone size: many
CDR3 protein: CSARTGGQNIQYF
CDR3 DNA: TGCAGTGCGCGGACAGGGGGACAAAACATTCAGTACTTC

V gene: TRBV20-1
J gene: TRBJ1-3
D gene: -
clone size: many
CDR3 protein: CSARDRAKGGNTIYF
CDR3 DNA: TGCAGTGCTAGAGACAGGGCCAAGGGAGGAAACACCATATATTTT

V gene: TRBV6-5
J gene: TRBJ2-7
D gene: -
clone size: many
CDR3 protein: CASSPNGGKHEQYF
CDR3 DNA: TGTGCCAGCAGCCCTAACGGAGGGAAGCACGAGCAGTACTTC

V gene: TRBV20-1
J gene: TRBJ1-5
D gene: -
clone size: many
CDR3 protein: CSATDSIGNQPQHF
CDR3 DNA: TGCAGTGCAACCGACAGCATAGGCAATCAGCCCCAGCATTTT

V gene: TRBV6-5
J gene: TRBJ1-2
D gene: TRBD1
clone size: many
CDR3 protein: CASRRGQGHGYTF
CDR3 DNA: TGTGCCAGCAGGCGGGGACAGGGACATGGCTACACCTTC

V gene: TRBV5-1
J gene: TRBJ2-3
D gene: -
clone size: -
CDR3 protein: CASILSTDTQYF
CDR3 DNA: TGCGCCAGCATCCTCAGCACAGACACGCAGTATTTT

V gene: TRBV11-2
J gene: TRBJ2-1
D gene: -
clone size: many
CDR3 protein: CASSLETSSSYNEQFF
CDR3 DNA: TGTGCCAGCAGCTTAGAGACCTCGAGCTCCTACAATGAGCAGTTCTTC

V gene: TRBV12-3/TRBV12-4
J gene: TRBJ2-3
D gene: -
clone size: many
CDR3 protein: CASSPYSGDTQYF
CDR3 DNA: TGTGCCAGCAGTCCCTATTCGGGAGATACGCAGTATTTT

V gene: TRBV12-3/TRBV12-4
J gene: TRBJ2-1
D gene: -
clone size: -
CDR3 protein: CASTLRWGEQSF
CDR3 DNA: TGTGCCAGCACTTTGAGGTGGGGTGAGCAGTCCTTC

V gene: TRBV20-1
J gene: TRBJ2-2
D gene: TRBD2
clone size: many
CDR3 protein: CSATGLKRPGAGELFF
CDR3 DNA: TGCAGTGCTACGGGACTAAAGAGGCCCGGGGCCGGGGAGCTGTTTTTT

V gene: TRBV19
J gene: TRBJ2-1
D gene: -
clone size: many
CDR3 protein: CASSSGQAGDNEQFF
CDR3 DNA: TGTGCCAGTTCTAGCGGACAGGCGGGGGACAATGAGCAGTTCTTC

V gene: TRBV7-9
J gene: TRBJ2-7
D gene: TRBD1
clone size: many
CDR3 protein: CASRRQGSYEQYF
CDR3 DNA: TGTGCCAGCAGAAGACAGGGATCCTACGAGCAGTACTTC

V gene: TRBV7-2
J gene: TRBJ1-1
D gene: -
clone size: many
CDR3 protein: CASSPNRAFMNTEAFF
CDR3 DNA: TGTGCCAGCAGCCCTAACAGGGCATTTATGAACACTGAAGCTTTCTTT

V gene: TRBV5-1
J gene: TRBJ2-7
D gene: TRBD1
clone size: many
CDR3 protein: CASNYRGETDEQYF
CDR3 DNA: TGCGCCAGCAACTACAGGGGGGAAACGGACGAGCAGTACTTC

V gene: TRBV20-1
J gene: TRBJ1-1
D gene: -
clone size: many
CDR3 protein: CSAGLRNTEAFF
CDR3 DNA: TGCAGTGCTGGACTCAGGAACACTGAAGCTTTCTTT

V gene: TRBV20-1
J gene: TRBJ2-2
D gene: -
clone size: many
CDR3 protein: CSASGGPAGELFF
CDR3 DNA: TGCAGTGCTAGCGGGGGTCCCGCCGGGGAGCTGTTTTTT

V gene: TRBV24-1
J gene: TRBJ2-1
D gene: TRBD1
clone size: many
CDR3 protein: CATSTGQSYNEQFF
CDR3 DNA: TGTGCCACCTCTACGGGACAGTCCTACAATGAGCAGTTCTTC

V gene: TRBV5-6
J gene: TRBJ2-7
D gene: TRBD2
clone size: many
CDR3 protein: CASSLGGGGIYEQYF
CDR3 DNA: TGTGCCAGCAGCTTGGGTGGCGGGGGTATCTACGAGCAGTACTTC

V gene: TRBV7-9
J gene: TRBJ2-2
D gene: TRBD1
clone size: many
CDR3 protein: CASSLTGTGPGGELFF
CDR3 DNA: TGTGCCAGCAGCTTAACCGGGACAGGACCAGGCGGGGAGCTGTTTTTT

V gene: TRBV15
J gene: TRBJ2-3
D gene: -
clone size: many
CDR3 protein: CATSRVAEYTDTQYF
CDR3 DNA: TGTGCCACCAGCAGAGTAGCGGAGTACACAGATACGCAGTATTTT

V gene: TRBV10-3
J gene: TRBJ1-2
D gene: -
clone size: many
CDR3 protein: CAIRASAVLDLYGYTF
CDR3 DNA: TGTGCCATCAGGGCTTCCGCCGTCCTCGACCTCTATGGCTACACCTTC

V gene: TRBV20-1
J gene: TRBJ2-1
D gene: TRBD2
clone size: many
CDR3 protein: CSARLTSGGNEQFF
CDR3 DNA: TGCAGTGCTAGACTGACTAGCGGGGGTAATGAGCAGTTCTTC

V gene: TRBV12-3/TRBV12-4
J gene: TRBJ2-2
D gene: -
clone size: many
CDR3 protein: CASSLVAAGTGELFF
CDR3 DNA: TGTGCCAGCAGTTTGGTTGCAGCCGGCACCGGGGAGCTGTTTTTT

V gene: TRBV5-1
J gene: TRBJ2-1
D gene: -
clone size: once
CDR3 protein: CASSPSASYNEQFF
CDR3 DNA: TGCGCCAGCAGCCCGAGTGCTTCCTACAATGAGCAGTTCTTC

V gene: TRBV7-2
J gene: TRBJ2-1
D gene: TRBD2
clone size: many
CDR3 protein: CASSPRGGRYNEQFF
CDR3 DNA: TGTGCCAGCAGTCCACGGGGGGGCCGGTACAATGAGCAGTTCTTC

V gene: TRBV15
J gene: TRBJ1-4
D gene: -
clone size: medium-sized
CDR3 protein: CATRRDTATNEKLFF
CDR3 DNA: TGTGCCACCAGACGGGACACAGCAACTAATGAAAAACTGTTTTTT

V gene: TRBV9
J gene: TRBJ1-2
D gene: -
clone size: many
CDR3 protein: CASSAGSEGVYGYTF
CDR3 DNA: TGTGCCAGCAGCGCCGGCTCGGAGGGGGTCTATGGCTACACCTTC

V gene: TRBV5-1
J gene: TRBJ2-7
D gene: -
clone size: many
CDR3 protein: CASSLASRALIEQYF
CDR3 DNA: TGCGCCAGCAGCTTGGCTTCGAGGGCCCTTATTGAGCAGTACTTC

V gene: TRBV5-1
J gene: TRBJ1-1
D gene: -
clone size: many
CDR3 protein: CASSLRGGVTEAFF
CDR3 DNA: TGCGCCAGCAGCTTGAGGGGAGGGGTCACTGAAGCTTTCTTT

V gene: TRBV10-3
J gene: TRBJ2-1
D gene: TRBD2
clone size: many
CDR3 protein: CAIMGTSGEEQFF
CDR3 DNA: TGTGCCATCATGGGAACTAGCGGGGAAGAGCAGTTCTTC

V gene: TRBV20-1
J gene: TRBJ1-5
D gene: -
clone size: many
CDR3 protein: CSARQDSNQPQHF
CDR3 DNA: TGCAGTGCGAGACAGGATAGCAATCAGCCCCAGCATTTT

V gene: TRBV6-5
J gene: TRBJ2-6
D gene: TRBD2
clone size: many
CDR3 protein: CASSYGGAGANVLTF
CDR3 DNA: TGTGCCAGCAGTTACGGGGGGGCTGGGGCCAACGTCCTGACTTTC

V gene: TRBV7-9
J gene: TRBJ1-4
D gene: -
clone size: few
CDR3 protein: CASSLQGENEKLFF
CDR3 DNA: TGTGCCAGCAGCTTACAGGGAGAAAATGAAAAACTGTTTTTT

V gene: TRBV30
J gene: TRBJ1-3
D gene: -
clone size: -
CDR3 protein: CAWNGWSSGNTIYF
CDR3 DNA: TGTGCCTGGAATGGATGGAGCTCTGGAAACACCATATATTTT

V gene: TRBV20-1
J gene: TRBJ2-4
D gene: -
clone size: -
CDR3 protein: CSARDTPGQRRLQYF
CDR3 DNA: TGCAGTGCTAGAGATACCCCGGGACAAAGACGACTTCAGTACTTC

V gene: TRBV6-2/TRBV6-3
J gene: TRBJ1-4
D gene: -
clone size: many
CDR3 protein: CASNGRRNELFF
CDR3 DNA: TGTGCCAGCAACGGCAGGCGTAATGAACTGTTTTTT

V gene: TRBV20-1
J gene: TRBJ2-7
D gene: -
clone size: many
CDR3 protein: CSARGPAEEQYF
CDR3 DNA: TGCAGTGCTAGAGGACCCGCGGAGGAGCAGTACTTC

V gene: TRBV7-2
J gene: TRBJ2-1
D gene: TRBD2
clone size: many
CDR3 protein: CASSEGLADNEQFF
CDR3 DNA: TGTGCCAGCAGCGAGGGACTAGCGGACAATGAGCAGTTCTTC

V gene: TRBV20-1
J gene: TRBJ1-2
D gene: TRBD1
clone size: many
CDR3 protein: CSARGRGLNYGYTF
CDR3 DNA: TGCAGTGCTAGGGGCAGGGGGCTCAACTATGGCTACACCTTC

V gene: TRBV6-5
J gene: TRBJ1-2
D gene: -
clone size: many
CDR3 protein: CASKVNSLYGYTF
CDR3 DNA: TGTGCCAGCAAGGTCAACAGCCTTTATGGCTACACCTTC

V gene: TRBV24-1
J gene: TRBJ2-1
D gene: -
clone size: many
CDR3 protein: CATSDPTNNEQFF
CDR3 DNA: TGTGCCACCAGTGATCCGACGAACAATGAGCAGTTCTTC